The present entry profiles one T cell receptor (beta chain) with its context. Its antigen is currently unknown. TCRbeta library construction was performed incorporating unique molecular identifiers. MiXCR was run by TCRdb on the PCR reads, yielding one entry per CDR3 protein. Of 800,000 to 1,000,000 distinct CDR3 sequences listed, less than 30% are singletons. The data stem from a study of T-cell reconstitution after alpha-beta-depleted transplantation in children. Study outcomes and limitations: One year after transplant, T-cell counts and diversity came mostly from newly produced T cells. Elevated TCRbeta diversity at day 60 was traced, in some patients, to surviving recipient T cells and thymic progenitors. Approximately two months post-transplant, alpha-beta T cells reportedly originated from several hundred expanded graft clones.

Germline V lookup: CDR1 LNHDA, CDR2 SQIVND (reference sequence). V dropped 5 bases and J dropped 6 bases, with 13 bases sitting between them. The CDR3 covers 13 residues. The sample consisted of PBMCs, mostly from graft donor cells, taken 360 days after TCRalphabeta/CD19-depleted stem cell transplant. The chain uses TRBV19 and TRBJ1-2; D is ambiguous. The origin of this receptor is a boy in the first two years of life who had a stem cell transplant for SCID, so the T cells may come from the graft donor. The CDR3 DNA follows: TGTGCCAGTAGTCCTGGAAGGACGGATGGCTACACCTTC. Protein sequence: CASSPGRTDGYTF.